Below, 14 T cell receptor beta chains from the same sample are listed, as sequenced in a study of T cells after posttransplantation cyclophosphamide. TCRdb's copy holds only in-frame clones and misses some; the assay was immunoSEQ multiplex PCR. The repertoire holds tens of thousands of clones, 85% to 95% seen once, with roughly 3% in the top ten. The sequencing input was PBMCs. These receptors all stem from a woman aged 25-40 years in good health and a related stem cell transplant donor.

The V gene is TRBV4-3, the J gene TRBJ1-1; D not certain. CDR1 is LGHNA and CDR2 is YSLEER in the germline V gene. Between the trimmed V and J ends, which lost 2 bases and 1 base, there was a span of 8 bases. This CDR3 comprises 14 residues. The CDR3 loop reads CASSQLQKNTEAFF. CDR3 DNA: TGCGCCAGCAGCCAACTACAGAAGAACACTGAAGCTTTCTTT.

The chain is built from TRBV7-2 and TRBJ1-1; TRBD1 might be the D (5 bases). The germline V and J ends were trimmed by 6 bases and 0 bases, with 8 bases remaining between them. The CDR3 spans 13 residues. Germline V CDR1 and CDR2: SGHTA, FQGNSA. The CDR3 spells CASSSQVNTEAFF. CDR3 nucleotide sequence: TGTGCCAGCAGTTCACAGGTGAACACTGAAGCTTTCTTT. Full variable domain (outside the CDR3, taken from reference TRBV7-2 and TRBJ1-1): GAGVSQSPSNKVTEKGKDVELRCDPISGHTALYWYRQSLGQGLEFLIYFQGNSAPDKSGLPSDRFSAERTGGSVSTLTIQRTQQEDSAVYLCASSSQVNTEAFFGQGTRLTVV.

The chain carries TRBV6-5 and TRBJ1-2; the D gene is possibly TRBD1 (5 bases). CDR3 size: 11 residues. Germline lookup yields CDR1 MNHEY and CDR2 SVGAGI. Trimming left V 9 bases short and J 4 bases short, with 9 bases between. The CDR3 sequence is CASQGGYGYTF. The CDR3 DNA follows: TGTGCCAGTCAGGGTGGCTATGGCTACACCTTC.

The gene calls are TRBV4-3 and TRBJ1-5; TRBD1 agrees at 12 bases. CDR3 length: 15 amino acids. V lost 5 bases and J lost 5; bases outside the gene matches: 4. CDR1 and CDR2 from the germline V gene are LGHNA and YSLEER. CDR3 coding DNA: TGCGCCAGCAGCGACGGGACAGGGGGCTATCAGCCCCAGCATTTT. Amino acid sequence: CASSDGTGGYQPQHF.

As DNA, the CDR3 is TGCAGTGCCAGGACTGACTATGGCTACACCTTC. The encoded protein is CSARTDYGYTF. The genes are TRBV20-1 and TRBJ1-2; D is unresolved. This CDR3 has 11 residues. Germline values: CDR1 DFQATT, CDR2 SNEGSKA (reference sequence). V shed 6 bases and J shed 3 bases, with 8 bases lying between them.

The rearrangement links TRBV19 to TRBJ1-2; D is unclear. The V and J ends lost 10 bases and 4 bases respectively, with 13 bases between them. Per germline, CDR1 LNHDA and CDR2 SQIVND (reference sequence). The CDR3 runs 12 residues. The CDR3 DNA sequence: TGTGCCACGCACCGTTACTCCTATGGCTACACCTTC. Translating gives CATHRYSYGYTF.

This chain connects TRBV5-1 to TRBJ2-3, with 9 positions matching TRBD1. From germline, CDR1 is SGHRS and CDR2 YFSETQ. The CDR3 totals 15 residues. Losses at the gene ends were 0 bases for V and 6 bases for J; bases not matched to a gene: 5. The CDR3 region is CASSLVTGGSDTQYF. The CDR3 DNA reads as TGCGCCAGCAGCTTGGTGACAGGGGGATCCGATACGCAGTATTTT.

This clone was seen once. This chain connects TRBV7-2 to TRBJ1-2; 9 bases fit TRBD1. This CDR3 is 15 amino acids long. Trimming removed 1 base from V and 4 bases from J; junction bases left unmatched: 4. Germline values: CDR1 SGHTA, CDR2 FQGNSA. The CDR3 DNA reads TGTGCCAGCAGCTTAGGGGGACAGGGAATCTATGGCTACACCTTC. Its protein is CASSLGGQGIYGYTF.

DNA for the CDR3: TGTGCCAGTAGTATATTAGGCTCGGGGGCCAACGTCCTGACTTTC. Protein product: CASSILGSGANVLTF. This chain links TRBV19 with TRBJ2-6; D call uncertain. The CDR3 has 15 amino acids. V was pared by 2 bases and J by 4 bases, with 9 bases between. Germline V gene data show CDR1 as LNHDA and CDR2 as SQIVND (reference sequence).

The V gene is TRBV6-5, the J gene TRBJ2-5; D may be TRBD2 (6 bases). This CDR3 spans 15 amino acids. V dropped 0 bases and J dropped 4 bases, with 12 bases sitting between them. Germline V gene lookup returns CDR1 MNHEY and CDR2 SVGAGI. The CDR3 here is CASSYSWRGRETQYF. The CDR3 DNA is TGTGCCAGCAGTTACTCGTGGAGGGGAAGAGAGACCCAGTACTTC.

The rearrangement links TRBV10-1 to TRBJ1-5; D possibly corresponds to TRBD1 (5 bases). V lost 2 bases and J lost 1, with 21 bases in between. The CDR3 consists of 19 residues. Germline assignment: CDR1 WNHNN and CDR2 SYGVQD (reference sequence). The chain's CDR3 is CASSEREAQGWQSNQPQHF. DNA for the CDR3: TGCGCCAGCAGTGAGAGAGAAGCCCAGGGTTGGCAGAGCAATCAGCCCCAGCATTTT.

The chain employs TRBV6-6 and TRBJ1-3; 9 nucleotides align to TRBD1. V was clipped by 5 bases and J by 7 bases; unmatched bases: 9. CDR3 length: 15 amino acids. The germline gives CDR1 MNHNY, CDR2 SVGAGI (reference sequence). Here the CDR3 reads CASSPLGQGGNTIYF. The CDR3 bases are TGTGCCAGCAGTCCCTTGGGACAGGGAGGCAACACCATATATTTT.

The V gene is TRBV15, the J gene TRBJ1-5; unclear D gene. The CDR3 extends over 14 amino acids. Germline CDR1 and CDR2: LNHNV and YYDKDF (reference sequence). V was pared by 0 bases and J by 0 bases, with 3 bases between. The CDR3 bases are TGTGCCACCAGCAGAGAAATTAGCAATCAGCCCCAGCATTTT. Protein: CATSREISNQPQHF.

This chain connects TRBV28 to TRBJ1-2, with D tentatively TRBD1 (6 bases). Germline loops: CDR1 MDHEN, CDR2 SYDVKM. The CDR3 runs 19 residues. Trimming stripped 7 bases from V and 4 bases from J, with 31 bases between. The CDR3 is CASTSPYGAGASKGYGYTF. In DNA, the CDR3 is TGTGCCAGCACCTCTCCTTATGGGGCAGGGGCCTCTAAGGGCTATGGCTACACCTTC.